The 15 T cell receptor beta chains listed next were all sequenced from one sample in a study of graft-versus-host responses after intestinal transplantation. Data came from immunoSEQ multiplex PCR; TCRdb stores just in-frame clones and leaves some out. The table lists around 110,000 clones, just over 90% of them singletons. Their antigens are not known. Here the sequenced sample was unstimulated CD4+ T cells sorted from spleen or lymph node cells, taken before intestinal transplant. The receptors stem from a human donor who received an intestinal transplant.

This sequence joins TRBV7-9 and TRBJ1-2; a weak D match, TRBD1 (5 bases). The ends were cut back, 5 bases at V and 0 bases at J, with 16 bases in the middle. CDR3 size: 16 residues. Germline V lookup: CDR1 SEHNR, CDR2 FQNEAQ (reference sequence). CDR3 loop: CASSVVGGSPNYGYTF. DNA for the CDR3: TGTGCCAGCAGCGTAGTCGGGGGGAGCCCTAACTATGGCTACACCTTC.

The chain uses TRBV6-1 and TRBJ1-2, with a weak D call TRBD1 (5 bases). Germline CDR1 and CDR2: MNHNS and SASEGT. This CDR3 region has 15 residues. Between the trimmed V and J ends, which lost 6 bases and 0 bases, there was a span of 14 bases. The CDR3 sequence is CASRDRGTSNYGYTF. CDR3 in DNA: TGTGCCAGCAGGGACCGGGGGACCTCTAACTATGGCTACACCTTC.

This chain joins TRBV5-5 and TRBJ2-5, with 9 positions matching TRBD2. The CDR3 is 19 amino acids. CDR1 and CDR2 (germline): SGHKS, YYEKEE (reference sequence). V dropped 1 base and J dropped 1; count of bases not matched to a gene: 14. The CDR3: CASSLSRASGNSGQETQYF. CDR3 DNA sequence: TGTGCCAGCAGCTTGAGTCGGGCTAGCGGGAACTCAGGCCAAGAGACCCAGTACTTC.

The chain has TRBV6-1 and TRBJ1-2; unclear D gene. V was shortened by 7 bases and J by 5 bases, with 11 bases between the two germline ends. Per the germline V gene, CDR1 is MNHNS and CDR2 is SASEGT. The CDR3 has 12 residues. The CDR3: CASTPTGYGYTF. CDR3 coding DNA: TGTGCCAGCACCCCCACGGGGTATGGCTACACCTTC.

This clone was counted between two and nine times. The chain couples TRBV6-1 to TRBJ1-4, with a possible D match to TRBD1 (6 bases). V was trimmed by 0 bases and J by 4 bases, leaving 6 bases between them. The germline V gene has CDR1 MNHNS and CDR2 SASEGT. The CDR3 totals 14 residues. The CDR3 region has the DNA TGTGCCAGCAGTGAAGCGGGACATAATGAAAAACTGTTTTTT. As protein: CASSEAGHNEKLFF.

The chain uses TRBV5-1 and TRBJ2-3, with 11 positions matching TRBD1. Germline lookup yields CDR1 SGHRS and CDR2 YFSETQ. This CDR3 contains 14 residues. The junction had 1 base not matched to a gene; V was cut back by 3 bases and J by 4 bases. The CDR3, as DNA: TGCGCCAGCAGCTGGACAGGGGGCGCAGATACGCAGTATTTT. It specifies CASSWTGGADTQYF.

The rearrangement links TRBV7-2 to TRBJ1-1; TRBD1 aligns across 8 bases. The junction had 6 bases not matched to a gene; V was cut back by 2 bases and J by 1 base. The CDR3 covers 16 residues. Germline lookup yields CDR1 SGHTA and CDR2 FQGNSA. CDR3 sequence: CASSLKPTGGNTEAFF. CDR3 sequence (DNA): TGTGCCAGCAGCTTAAAGCCCACAGGGGGGAACACTGAAGCTTTCTTT. The full variable domain, with the rest looked up from reference TRBV7-2 and TRBJ1-1, is GAGVSQSPSNKVTEKGKDVELRCDPISGHTALYWYRQSLGQGLEFLIYFQGNSAPDKSGLPSDRFSAERTGGSVSTLTIQRTQQEDSAVYLCASSLKPTGGNTEAFFGQGTRLTVV.

The chain is built from TRBV5-1 and TRBJ2-7; the D gene is possibly TRBD1 (5 bases). The CDR3 loop spans 16 amino acids. Looked up from germline, CDR1 is SGHRS and CDR2 is YFSETQ. Trimming cost V 0 bases and J 2 bases, with 15 bases left between them. CDR3 DNA sequence: TGCGCCAGCAGCTTGGGGGATGGCAGGGTAACCTACGAGCAGTACTTC. This sequence encodes CASSLGDGRVTYEQYF.

This CDR3 reads CASSPESNQPQHF. CDR3 coding DNA: TGTGCCAGTAGTCCAGAAAGCAATCAGCCCCAGCATTTT. This chain uses TRBV19 with TRBJ1-5; D is ambiguous. Trimming took off 5 bases at V and 1 base at J, with 6 bases between the two ends. Germline V CDR1 and CDR2: LNHDA, SQIVND (reference sequence). CDR3 size: 13 residues.

This sequence joins TRBV5-1 and TRBJ2-7, with a weak D call TRBD1 (5 bases). With 0 bases removed from V and 0 bases from J, the gap between germline ends came to 7 bases. CDR1 is SGHRS and CDR2 is YFSETQ in the germline V gene. This CDR3 contains 14 residues. CDR3: CASSLVQASYEQYF. The CDR3 DNA sequence: TGCGCCAGCAGCTTGGTACAGGCCTCCTACGAGCAGTACTTC.

V usage is TRBV5-6 and J usage is TRBJ1-2; a weak D match, TRBD1 (5 bases). CDR1 and CDR2 (germline): SGHDT, YYEEEE. The CDR3 loop spans 14 amino acids. Trimming shortened V by 1 base and J by 4 bases, and 11 bases separated the two germline ends. CDR3 sequence (DNA): TGTGCCAGCAGCTTGACCAGGGAAATCTATGGCTACACCTTC. It encodes CASSLTREIYGYTF. The whole variable domain, remainder taken from reference TRBV5-6 and TRBJ1-2, is DAGVTQSPTHLIKTRGQQVTLRCSPKSGHDTVSWYQQALGQGPQFIFQYYEEEERQRGNFPDRFSGHQFPNYSSELNVNALLLGDSALYLCASSLTREIYGYTFGSGTRLTVV.

The chain recombines TRBV9 with TRBJ2-3, with D possibly matching TRBD2 (7 bases). The germline V gene has CDR1 SGDLS and CDR2 YYNGEE. Trimming stripped 0 bases from V and 4 bases from J, with 15 bases between. This CDR3 region has 16 residues. CDR3 loop: CASSVGGAGVSDTQYF. Written as DNA, the CDR3 is TGTGCCAGCAGCGTAGGGGGGGCGGGAGTCTCAGATACGCAGTATTTT.

The genes are TRBV9 and TRBJ1-1, with D unclear. The CDR3 has 14 residues. The V gene's germline CDR1 is SGDLS and CDR2 YYNGEE. Trimming stripped 0 bases from V and 2 bases from J, with 8 bases between. In nucleotides, the CDR3 is TGTGCCAGCAGCGTAGAATGGAGAAACACTGAAGCTTTCTTT. Its protein product is CASSVEWRNTEAFF.

V is TRBV5-1 and J is TRBJ2-7, with D tentatively TRBD2 (6 bases). Germline CDR1 and CDR2: SGHRS and YFSETQ. V gave up 5 bases and J gave up 2 bases, with 14 bases separating them. This CDR3 is built from 14 residues. Here the CDR3 reads CASRGGTYTYEQYF. The CDR3 DNA reads TGCGCCAGCAGGGGGGGTACCTACACCTACGAGCAGTACTTC. The complete variable domain, with remaining parts taken from reference TRBV5-1 and TRBJ2-7, reads KAGVTQTPRYLIKTRGQQVTLSCSPISGHRSVSWYQQTPGQGLQFLFEYFSETQRNKGNFPGRFSGRQFSNSRSEMNVSTLELGDSALYLCASRGGTYTYEQYFGPGTRLTVT.

This sequence joins TRBV5-1 and TRBJ2-3; 9 bases are a match to TRBD2. Germline CDR1 and CDR2: SGHRS and YFSETQ. CDR3 length: 17 amino acids. With V trimmed by 5 bases and J by 2 bases, 12 bases remained unmatched. CDR3 DNA: TGCGCCAGCAGTCCGGGGGAGACTAGCGGCTCCACAGATACGCAGTATTTT. Its translation is CASSPGETSGSTDTQYF. Variable domain in full (rest from reference TRBV5-1 and TRBJ2-3): KAGVTQTPRYLIKTRGQQVTLSCSPISGHRSVSWYQQTPGQGLQFLFEYFSETQRNKGNFPGRFSGRQFSNSRSEMNVSTLELGDSALYLCASSPGETSGSTDTQYFGPGTRLTVL.